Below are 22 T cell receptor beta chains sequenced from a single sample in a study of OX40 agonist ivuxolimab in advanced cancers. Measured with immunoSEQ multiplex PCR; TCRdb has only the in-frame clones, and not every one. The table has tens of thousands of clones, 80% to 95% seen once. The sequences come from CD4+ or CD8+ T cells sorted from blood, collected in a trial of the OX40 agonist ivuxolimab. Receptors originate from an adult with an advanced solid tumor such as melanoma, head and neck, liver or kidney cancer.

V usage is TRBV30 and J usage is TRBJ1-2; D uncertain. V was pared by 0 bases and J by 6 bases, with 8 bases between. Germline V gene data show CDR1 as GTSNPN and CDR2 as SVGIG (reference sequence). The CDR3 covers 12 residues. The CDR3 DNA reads TGTGCCTGGAGTGTACTAGGCGATGGCTACACCTTC. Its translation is CAWSVLGDGYTF.

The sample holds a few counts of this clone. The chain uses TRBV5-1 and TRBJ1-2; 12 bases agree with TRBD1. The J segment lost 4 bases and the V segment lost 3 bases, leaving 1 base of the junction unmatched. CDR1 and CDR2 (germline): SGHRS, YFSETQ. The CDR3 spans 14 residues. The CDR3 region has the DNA TGCGCCAGCAGCTCGGGACAGGGGGCCTATGGCTACACCTTC. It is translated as CASSSGQGAYGYTF.

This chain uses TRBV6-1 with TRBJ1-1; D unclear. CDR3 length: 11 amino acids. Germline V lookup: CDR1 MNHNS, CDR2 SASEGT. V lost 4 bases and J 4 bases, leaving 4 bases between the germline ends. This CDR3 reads CASSVITEAFF. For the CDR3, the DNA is TGTGCCAGCAGTGTTATCACTGAAGCTTTCTTT.

CDR3 sequence reads: CASSLGQPSTDTQYF. As DNA, the CDR3 is TGTGCCAGCAGCTTAGGTCAGCCGAGCACAGATACGCAGTATTTT. The chain is built from TRBV11-3 and TRBJ2-3; D unclear. CDR1 and CDR2 (germline): SGHNT, YENEEA. CDR3 size: 15 residues. V was clipped by 1 base and J by 0 bases, with 8 bases between them.

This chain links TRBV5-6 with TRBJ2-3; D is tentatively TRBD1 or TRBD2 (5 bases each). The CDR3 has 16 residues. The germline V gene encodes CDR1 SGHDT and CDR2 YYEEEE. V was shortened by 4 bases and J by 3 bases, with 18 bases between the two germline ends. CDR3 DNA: TGTGCCAGCAGCCGACCGGGGACGATCCTTACAGATACGCAGTATTTT. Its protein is CASSRPGTILTDTQYF.

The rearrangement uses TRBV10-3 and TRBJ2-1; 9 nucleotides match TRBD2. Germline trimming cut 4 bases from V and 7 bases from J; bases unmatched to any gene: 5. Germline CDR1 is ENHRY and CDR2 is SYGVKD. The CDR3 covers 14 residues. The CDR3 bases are TGTGCCATCAGTGGGGCGGGAGGGCCGAATGAGCAGTTCTTC. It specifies CAISGAGGPNEQFF.

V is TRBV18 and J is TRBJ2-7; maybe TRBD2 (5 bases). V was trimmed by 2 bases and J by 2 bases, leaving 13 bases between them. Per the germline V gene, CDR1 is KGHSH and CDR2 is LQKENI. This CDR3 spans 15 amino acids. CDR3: CASSPSSGPTYEQYF. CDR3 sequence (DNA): TGTGCCAGCTCACCAAGCAGCGGACCCACCTACGAGCAGTACTTC.

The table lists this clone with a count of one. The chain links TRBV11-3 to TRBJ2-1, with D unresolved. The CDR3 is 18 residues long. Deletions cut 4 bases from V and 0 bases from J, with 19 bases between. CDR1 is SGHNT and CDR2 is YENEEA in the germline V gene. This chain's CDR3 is CASSSSYPESDSYNEQFF. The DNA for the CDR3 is TGTGCCAGCAGCTCCTCTTACCCCGAGTCGGACTCCTACAATGAGCAGTTCTTC.

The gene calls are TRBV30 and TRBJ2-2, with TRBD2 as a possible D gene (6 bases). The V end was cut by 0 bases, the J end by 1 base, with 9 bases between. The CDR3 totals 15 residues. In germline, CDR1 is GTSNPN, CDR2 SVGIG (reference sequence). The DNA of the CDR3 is TGTGCCTGGAGTGTACTGGGGGGGAACACCGGGGAGCTGTTTTTT. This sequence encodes CAWSVLGGNTGELFF.

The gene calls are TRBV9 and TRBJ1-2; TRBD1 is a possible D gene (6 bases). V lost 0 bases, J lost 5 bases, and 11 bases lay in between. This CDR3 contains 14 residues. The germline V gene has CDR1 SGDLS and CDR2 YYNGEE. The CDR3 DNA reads TGTGCCAGCAGCGTAGTTGGGGGCGGGTATGGCTACACCTTC. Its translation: CASSVVGGGYGYTF.

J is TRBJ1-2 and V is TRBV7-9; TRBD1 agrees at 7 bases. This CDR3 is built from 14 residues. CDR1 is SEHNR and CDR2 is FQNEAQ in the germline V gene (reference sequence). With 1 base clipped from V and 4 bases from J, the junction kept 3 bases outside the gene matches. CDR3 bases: TGTGCCAGCAGCTTAGGGGACAGATTCTATGGCTACACCTTC. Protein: CASSLGDRFYGYTF.

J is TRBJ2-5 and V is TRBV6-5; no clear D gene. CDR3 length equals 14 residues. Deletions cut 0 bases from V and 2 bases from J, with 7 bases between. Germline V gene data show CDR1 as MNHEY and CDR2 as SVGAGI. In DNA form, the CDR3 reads TGTGCCAGCAGTTACTCCCCAGCACAAGAGACCCAGTACTTC. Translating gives CASSYSPAQETQYF.

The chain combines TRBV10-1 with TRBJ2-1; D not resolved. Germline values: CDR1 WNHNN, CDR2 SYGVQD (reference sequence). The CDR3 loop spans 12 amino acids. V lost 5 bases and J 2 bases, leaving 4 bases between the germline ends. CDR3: CASSPAYNEQFF. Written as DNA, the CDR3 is TGCGCCAGCAGTCCAGCCTACAATGAGCAGTTCTTC.

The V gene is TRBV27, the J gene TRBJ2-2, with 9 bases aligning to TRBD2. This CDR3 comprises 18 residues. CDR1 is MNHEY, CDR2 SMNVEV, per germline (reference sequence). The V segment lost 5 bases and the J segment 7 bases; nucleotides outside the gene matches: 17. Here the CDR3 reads CASSPPPGLAAGYGELFF. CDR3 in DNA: TGTGCCAGCAGTCCGCCTCCGGGACTAGCAGCGGGATACGGGGAGCTGTTTTTT.

In DNA, the CDR3 is TGTGCCAGCAGTTACGGGCAGGGACAAAACTATGGCTACACCTTC. As protein: CASSYGQGQNYGYTF. The rearrangement uses TRBV6-5 and TRBJ1-2, with a possible D match to TRBD1 (6 bases). The germline V and J ends were trimmed by 2 bases and 2 bases, with 12 bases remaining between them. This CDR3 contains 15 residues. CDR1 and CDR2 (germline): MNHEY, SVGAGI.

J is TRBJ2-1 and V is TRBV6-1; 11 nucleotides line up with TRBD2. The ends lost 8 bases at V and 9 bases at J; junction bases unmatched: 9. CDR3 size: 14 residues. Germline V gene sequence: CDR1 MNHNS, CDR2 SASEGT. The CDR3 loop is CASGGSGRAFEQFF. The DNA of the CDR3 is TGTGCCAGCGGGGGTAGCGGGAGGGCCTTTGAGCAGTTCTTC.

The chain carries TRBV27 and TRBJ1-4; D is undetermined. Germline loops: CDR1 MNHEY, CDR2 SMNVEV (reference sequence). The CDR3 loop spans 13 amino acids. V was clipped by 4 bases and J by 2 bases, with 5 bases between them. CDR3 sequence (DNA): TGTGCCAGCAGTTCGGTGACTAATGAAAAACTGTTTTTT. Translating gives CASSSVTNEKLFF.

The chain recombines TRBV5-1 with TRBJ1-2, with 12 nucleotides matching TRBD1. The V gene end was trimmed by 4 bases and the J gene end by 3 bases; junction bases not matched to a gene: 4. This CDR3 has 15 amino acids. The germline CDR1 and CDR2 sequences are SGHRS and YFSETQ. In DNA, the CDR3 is TGCGCCAGCAGCCCGGGACAGGGGGCTGACTATGGCTACACCTTC. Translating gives CASSPGQGADYGYTF.

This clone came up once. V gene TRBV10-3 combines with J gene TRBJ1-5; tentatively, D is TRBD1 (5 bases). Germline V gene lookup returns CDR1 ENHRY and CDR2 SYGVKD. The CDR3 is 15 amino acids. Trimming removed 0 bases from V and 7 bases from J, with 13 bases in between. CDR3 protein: CAISESRGDRQPQHF. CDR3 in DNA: TGTGCCATCAGTGAGTCGCGGGGGGATCGGCAGCCCCAGCATTTT.

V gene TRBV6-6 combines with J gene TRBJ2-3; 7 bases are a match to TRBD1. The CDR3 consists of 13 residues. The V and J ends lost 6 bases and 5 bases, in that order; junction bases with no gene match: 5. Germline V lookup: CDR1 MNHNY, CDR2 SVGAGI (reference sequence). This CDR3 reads CASSADREDTQYF. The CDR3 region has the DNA TGTGCCAGCAGCGCCGACAGGGAAGATACGCAGTATTTT.

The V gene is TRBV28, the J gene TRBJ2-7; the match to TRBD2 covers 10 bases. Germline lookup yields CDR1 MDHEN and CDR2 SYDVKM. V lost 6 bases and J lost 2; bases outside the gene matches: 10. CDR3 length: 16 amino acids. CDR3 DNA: TGTGCCAGCAGCAGTAGTGCTAGCGGGAGCCCCTACGAGCAGTACTTC. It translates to CASSSSASGSPYEQYF.

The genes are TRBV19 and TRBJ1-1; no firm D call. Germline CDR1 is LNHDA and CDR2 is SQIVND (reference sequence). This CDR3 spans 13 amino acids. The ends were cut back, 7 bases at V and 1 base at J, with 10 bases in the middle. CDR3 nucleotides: TGTGCCAGTAAAGTACGGGGGAACACTGAAGCTTTCTTT. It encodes CASKVRGNTEAFF.